Below, 25 T cell receptor beta chains from the same sample are listed, as sequenced in a study of relationships among human T cell subsets. From mRNA, alpha and beta CDR3 regions were amplified using semiquantitative ARM-PCR. Tagged nested gene-specific primers were used first, then communal superprimers amplified exponentially. TCRdb re-derived calls from the multiplex PCR reads in MiXCR, one entry per CDR3 protein. The table has 4,000 to 6,000 distinct CDR3 sequences, 78% seen once; the top ten hold over 25%. Sequencing was carried out using total T cells sorted from blood. These receptors all come from a middle-aged man in good health.

V and J are TRBV14 and TRBJ2-7; no clear D gene. Germline V gene lookup returns CDR1 SGHDN and CDR2 FVKESK. V gave up 3 bases and J gave up 9 bases, with 15 bases separating them. The CDR3 is 13 residues long. The CDR3 protein is CASSHLVSHGQYF. CDR3 coding DNA: TGTGCCAGCAGCCACCTCGTGAGTCACGGGCAGTACTTC. Looking up the rest from reference TRBV14 and TRBJ2-7 gives the full variable domain: EAGVTQFPSHSVIEKGQTVTLRCDPISGHDNLYWYRRVMGKEIKFLLHFVKESKQDESGMPNNRFLAERTGGTYSTLKVQPAELEDSGVYFCASSHLVSHGQYFGPGTRLTVT.

The rearrangement uses TRBV6-1 and TRBJ2-2; possible D gene TRBD2, 5 bases. CDR3 size: 14 residues. CDR1 MNHNS and CDR2 SASEGT come from the germline V gene. V lost 6 bases, J lost 8 bases, and 16 bases lay in between. In DNA form, the CDR3 reads TGTGCCAGCAGCGCCGCCATGGAGGCGGGGGAGCTGTTTTTT. Its translation is CASSAAMEAGELFF.

The table lists this clonotype with a few counts. The CDR3, as DNA: TGCGCCAGCAGCCCAGGGGGGGTGACCATGAACACTGAAGCTTTCTTT. Translating it yields CASSPGGVTMNTEAFF. This chain joins TRBV4-1 and TRBJ1-1; 7 bases line up with TRBD1. This CDR3 spans 16 amino acids. After removal of 4 bases from V and 0 bases from J, the junction contained 8 bases not matched to a gene. Germline CDR1 reads MGHRA; CDR2 reads YSYEKL.

The chain is built from TRBV7-9 and TRBJ2-7; 9 nucleotides line up with TRBD1. Germline lookup yields CDR1 SEHNR and CDR2 FQNEAQ (reference sequence). Germline trimming cut 5 bases from V and 5 bases from J; bases unmatched to any gene: 7. The CDR3 spans 14 residues. CDR3 residues: CASSREGDRDEQYF. The CDR3 DNA sequence: TGTGCCAGCAGCCGAGAGGGGGACAGGGACGAGCAGTACTTC.

The chain is built from TRBV6-5 and TRBJ2-1; the match to TRBD1 covers 10 bases. The germline V gene encodes CDR1 MNHEY and CDR2 SVGAGI. Germline trimming cut 4 bases from V and 6 bases from J; bases unmatched to any gene: 6. The CDR3 extends over 15 amino acids. CDR3 loop: CASSWGGQGSNEQFF. The CDR3 nucleotides are TGTGCCAGCAGTTGGGGGGGACAGGGGAGCAATGAGCAGTTCTTC.

This clonotype has only one observation. V is TRBV5-4 and J is TRBJ2-3, with 7 nucleotides matching TRBD1. The germline CDR1 and CDR2 sequences are SGHNT and YYREEE (reference sequence). The CDR3 length is 14 residues. The J segment lost 3 bases and the V segment lost 4 bases, leaving 5 bases of the junction unmatched. The CDR3 nucleotides are TGTGCCAGCAGCAGGACAGGTGCGACAGATACGCAGTATTTT. Protein sequence: CASSRTGATDTQYF.

The chain is built from TRBV11-1 and TRBJ1-5; D is undetermined. Germline V gene sequence: CDR1 SGHAT, CDR2 FQDESV (reference sequence). This CDR3 comprises 15 residues. Deletions cut 1 base from V and 2 bases from J, with 9 bases between. The CDR3 coding sequence is TGTGCCAGCAGCTTAGGAGGACTTGGCAATCAGCCCCAGCATTTT. It codes for CASSLGGLGNQPQHF.

This chain joins TRBV14 and TRBJ2-1, with D possibly called TRBD1 or TRBD2 (6 bases each). The germline CDR1 and CDR2 sequences are SGHDN and FVKESK. This CDR3 has 14 amino acids. Trimming shortened V by 5 bases and J by 9 bases, and 17 bases separated the two germline ends. The CDR3, as DNA: TGTGCCAGCAGCTATGGGGGGCTAGAGGGTGAGCAGTTCTTC. Translated, it gives CASSYGGLEGEQFF.

The chain employs TRBV28 and TRBJ2-7; 9 bases agree with TRBD1. CDR1 is MDHEN, CDR2 SYDVKM, per germline. CDR3 length equals 15 residues. V lost 10 bases, J lost 3 bases, and 13 bases stayed unmatched. In DNA form, the CDR3 reads TGTGCCATACTCCCCTCGGGACAGGGCAACTACGAGCAGTACTTC. Translation: CAILPSGQGNYEQYF.

Only a few counts were recorded for this clonotype. The V call is TRBV12-3 or TRBV12-4, the J call TRBJ2-7; 11 nucleotides line up with TRBD2. J gave up 3 bases and V 6 bases, and 4 bases lay outside the gene matches. The CDR3 has 14 residues. The CDR3 region is CASRVAGGDYEQYF. The CDR3 region has the DNA TGTGCCAGCAGAGTAGCGGGAGGGGACTACGAGCAGTACTTC.

The CDR3, as DNA: TGTGCCAGCAGCTTAGGCAGGGACAGGGGAAGAGATACGCAGTATTTT. Encoded protein: CASSLGRDRGRDTQYF. J is TRBJ2-3 and V is TRBV11-2; 10 nucleotides match TRBD1. J lost 5 bases, V lost 1 base, and 6 bases had no gene match. This CDR3 comprises 16 residues. Per the germline V gene, CDR1 is SGHAT and CDR2 is FQNNGV.

The chain couples TRBV20-1 to TRBJ2-7, with 14 bases matching TRBD2. This CDR3 is 17 amino acids long. In germline, CDR1 is DFQATT, CDR2 SNEGSKA (reference sequence). Trimming cost V 3 bases and J 0 bases; bases outside gene matches: 7. As DNA, the CDR3 is TGCAGTGCTAGCCTGACTAGCGGGAGGGCATCCTCCTACGAGCAGTACTTC. This translates into CSASLTSGRASSYEQYF.

This clonotype is deemed hyperexpanded. V is TRBV5-1 and J is TRBJ2-1; 8 nucleotides align to TRBD1. CDR3 length: 16 residues. V lost 0 bases, J lost 8 bases, and 10 bases stayed unmatched. Germline V gives CDR1 SGHRS, CDR2 YFSETQ. CDR3 loop: CASSLEQGVRSDEQFF. CDR3 bases: TGCGCCAGCAGCTTGGAACAGGGGGTGCGGTCGGATGAGCAGTTCTTC.

The V and J genes are TRBV6-1 and TRBJ2-1, with D perhaps matching TRBD1 (5 bases). CDR1 is MNHNS and CDR2 is SASEGT in the germline V gene. The CDR3 extends over 14 amino acids. Trimming removed 5 bases from V and 7 bases from J, with 15 bases in between. CDR3 DNA sequence: TGTGCCAGCAGTCCCAGGACAACGACTAATGAGCAGTTCTTC. Translated, it gives CASSPRTTTNEQFF.

The rearrangement joins TRBV14 to TRBJ2-1, with D maybe TRBD2 (6 bases). This CDR3 contains 15 residues. V lost 4 bases and J lost 4, with 14 bases in between. Germline V gene lookup returns CDR1 SGHDN and CDR2 FVKESK. The CDR3 sequence: CASSPPGLAYNEQFF. The CDR3 DNA reads as TGTGCCAGCAGCCCACCGGGACTGGCATACAATGAGCAGTTCTTC.

The J gene is TRBJ2-1, the V gene TRBV28; the D is unclear. CDR3 length equals 10 residues. Germline V CDR1 and CDR2: MDHEN, SYDVKM. Deletions cut 10 bases from V and 7 bases from J, with 8 bases between. The CDR3 is CATRANEQFF. The CDR3 DNA follows: TGTGCCACTAGGGCGAATGAGCAGTTCTTC.

The DNA for the CDR3 is TGCGCCAGCAGTGAGAGTAAAGGGGGCACAGATACGCAGTATTTT. Translation gives CASSESKGGTDTQYF. This chain connects TRBV10-2 to TRBJ2-3; a weak D match, TRBD1 (5 bases). The CDR3 length is 15 residues. Germline V lookup: CDR1 WSHSY, CDR2 SAAADI. V lost 2 bases to trimming and J lost 1 base, with 10 bases between them.

This rearrangement joins TRBV7-6 to TRBJ2-3; D is unresolved. The CDR3 sequence is 18 residues long. From germline, CDR1 is SGHVS and CDR2 FNYEAQ. The V gene lost 3 bases and the J gene lost 0 bases, with 19 bases spanning the gap. CDR3 bases: TGTGCCAGCAGCTTCATAGTCGGGCAGGCGTTTAGCACAGATACGCAGTATTTT. It is translated as CASSFIVGQAFSTDTQYF.

This clonotype has a handful of counts. The chain employs TRBV11-2 and TRBJ2-3; TRBD1 matches 11 bases. CDR1 and CDR2 (germline): SGHAT, FQNNGV. V lost 5 bases to trimming and J lost 4 bases; unmatched junction nucleotides: 8. The CDR3 covers 16 residues. CDR3 DNA: TGTGCCAGCAGCGTATTTGGACAGGGGGCGGCAGATACGCAGTATTTT. Amino acids: CASSVFGQGAADTQYF.

The chain uses TRBV5-1 and TRBJ1-1; TRBD1 agrees at 9 bases. The CDR3 has 14 amino acids. V was clipped by 0 bases and J by 7 bases; unmatched bases: 4. CDR1 and CDR2 (germline): SGHRS, YFSETQ. CDR3 amino acids: CASSLGQGGLEAFF. The CDR3, as DNA: TGCGCCAGCAGCTTGGGACAGGGGGGCCTTGAAGCTTTCTTT.

Only a few counts were recorded for this clonotype. The chain has TRBV11-2 and TRBJ2-3; D might be TRBD1 (5 bases). The CDR3 spans 15 residues. Trimming removed 3 bases from V and 6 bases from J, with 16 bases in between. Germline V gene sequence: CDR1 SGHAT, CDR2 FQNNGV. The DNA of the CDR3 is TGTGCCAGCAGCTTTGGCGGCCTTAAGGGGGATACGCAGTATTTT. It is translated as CASSFGGLKGDTQYF.

The gene calls are TRBV24-1 and TRBJ1-5; D not resolved. Germline lookup yields CDR1 KGHDR and CDR2 SFDVKD. V lost 2 bases and J 9 bases, leaving 7 bases between the germline ends. This CDR3 has 12 amino acids. CDR3 amino acids: CATSDSAWPQHF. CDR3 DNA sequence: TGTGCCACCAGTGATTCCGCCTGGCCCCAGCATTTT.

The chain employs TRBV20-1 and TRBJ2-5; D remains ambiguous. V lost 4 bases, J lost 0 bases, and 9 bases lay in between. The CDR3 consists of 13 residues. Germline loops: CDR1 DFQATT, CDR2 SNEGSKA (reference sequence). The CDR3 region has the DNA TGCAGTGCTATCCTGAGGTACCAAGAGACCCAGTACTTC. Its translation is CSAILRYQETQYF.

The genes are TRBV14 and TRBJ2-5, with D perhaps TRBD1 (5 bases). The J call could be wrong; TRBJ2-7 is a better fit for the DNA end. This CDR3 spans 13 amino acids. Germline V gene data show CDR1 as SGHDN and CDR2 as FVKESK. The DNA for the CDR3 is TGTGCCAGCAGCCAAGCCAGGGCTTACGAGCAGTACTTC. This codes for CASSQARAYEQYF.

The V call is TRBV7-9, the J call TRBJ1-1, with D tentatively TRBD1 (6 bases). V gave up 5 bases and J gave up 6 bases, with 13 bases separating them. The germline V gene encodes CDR1 SEHNR and CDR2 FQNEAQ (reference sequence). CDR3 size: 13 residues. CDR3: CASSLQGMAEAFF. The CDR3 nucleotides are TGTGCCAGCAGCCTCCAGGGGATGGCTGAAGCTTTCTTT.